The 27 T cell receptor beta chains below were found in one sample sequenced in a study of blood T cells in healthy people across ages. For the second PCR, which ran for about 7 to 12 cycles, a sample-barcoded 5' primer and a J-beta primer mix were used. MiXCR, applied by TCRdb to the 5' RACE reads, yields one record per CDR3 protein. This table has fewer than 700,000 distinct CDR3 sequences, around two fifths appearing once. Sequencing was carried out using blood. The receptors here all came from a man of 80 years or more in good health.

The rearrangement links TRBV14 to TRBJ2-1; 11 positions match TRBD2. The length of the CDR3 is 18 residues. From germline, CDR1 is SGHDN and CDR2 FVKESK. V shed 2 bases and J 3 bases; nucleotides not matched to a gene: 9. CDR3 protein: CASSQNIRTSGYYNEQFF. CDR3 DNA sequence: TGTGCCAGCAGCCAAAACATCCGGACTAGCGGGTACTACAATGAGCAGTTCTTC.

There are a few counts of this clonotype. CDR3 amino acids: CASSWDSPYEQYF. The CDR3 DNA is TGCGCCAGCAGCTGGGATAGCCCCTACGAGCAGTACTTC. The chain has TRBV5-1 and TRBJ2-4; no clear D gene. The DNA matches TRBJ2-7 better at its end, which makes the J call doubtful. This CDR3 is 13 amino acids long. CDR1 and CDR2 from the germline V gene are SGHRS and YFSETQ.

The DNA of the CDR3 is TGTGCCAGCAGCCGGACCCTGGAGGGGCGAGATGGCTACACCTTC. Translation: CASSRTLEGRDGYTF. The J gene is TRBJ1-2, the V gene TRBV3-1; possible D gene TRBD1, 5 bases. The V gene lost 4 bases and the J gene lost 6 bases, with 18 bases spanning the gap. CDR1 is LGHDT, CDR2 YNNKEL, per germline (reference sequence). The CDR3 sequence is 15 residues long.

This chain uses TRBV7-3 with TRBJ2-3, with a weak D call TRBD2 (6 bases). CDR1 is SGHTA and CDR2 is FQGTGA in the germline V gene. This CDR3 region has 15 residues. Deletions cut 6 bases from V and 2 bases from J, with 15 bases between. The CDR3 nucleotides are TGTGCCAGCAGTGTGGCGGGGTCTACCACAGATACGCAGTATTTT. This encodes CASSVAGSTTDTQYF.

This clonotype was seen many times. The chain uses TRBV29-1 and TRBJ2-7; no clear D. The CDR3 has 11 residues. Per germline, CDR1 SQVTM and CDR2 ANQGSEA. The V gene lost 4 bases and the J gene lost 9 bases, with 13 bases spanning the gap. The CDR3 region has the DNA TGCAGCGTTGGAACTGGGTTCGGGCAGTACTTC. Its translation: CSVGTGFGQYF.

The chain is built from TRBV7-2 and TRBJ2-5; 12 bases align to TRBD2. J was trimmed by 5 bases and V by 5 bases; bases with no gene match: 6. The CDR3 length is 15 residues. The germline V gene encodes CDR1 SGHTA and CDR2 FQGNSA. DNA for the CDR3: TGTGCCAGCAGCATGACTAGCGGGGGCTGGGAGACCCAGTACTTC. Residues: CASSMTSGGWETQYF.

The DNA of the CDR3 is TGTGCCAGCAGTGAAGGAGACCACAATCAGCCCCAGCATTTT. Amino acids: CASSEGDHNQPQHF. The chain has TRBV6-1 and TRBJ1-5, with D uncertain. The CDR3 contains 14 residues. The germline CDR1 and CDR2 sequences are MNHNS and SASEGT. With 1 base removed from V and 3 bases from J, the gap between germline ends came to 7 bases.

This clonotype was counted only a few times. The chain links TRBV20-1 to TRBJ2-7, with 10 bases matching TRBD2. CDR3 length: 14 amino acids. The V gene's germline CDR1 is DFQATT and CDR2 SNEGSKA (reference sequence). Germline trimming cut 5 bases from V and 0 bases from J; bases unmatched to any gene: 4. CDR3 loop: CSALLAGNSYEQYF. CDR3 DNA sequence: TGCAGTGCTCTACTAGCGGGAAACTCCTACGAGCAGTACTTC.

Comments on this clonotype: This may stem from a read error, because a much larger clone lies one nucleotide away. Here the CDR3 reads CASSLMASGRQEAQYF. In DNA form, the CDR3 reads TGTGCCAGCAGCTTAATGGCTAGCGGGCGCCAAGAGGCCCAGTACTTC. The chain uses TRBV7-2 and TRBJ2-5, with 8 nucleotides matching TRBD2. Germline CDR1 reads SGHTA; CDR2 reads FQGNSA. The CDR3 covers 16 residues.

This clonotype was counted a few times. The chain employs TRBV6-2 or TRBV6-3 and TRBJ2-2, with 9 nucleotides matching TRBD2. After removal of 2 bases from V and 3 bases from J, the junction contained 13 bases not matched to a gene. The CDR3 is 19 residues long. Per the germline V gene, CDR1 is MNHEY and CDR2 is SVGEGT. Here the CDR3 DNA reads TGTGCCAGCAGTTACCCCATTTGGCGGGGGGGCCGGGACACCGGGGAGCTGTTTTTT. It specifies CASSYPIWRGGRDTGELFF.

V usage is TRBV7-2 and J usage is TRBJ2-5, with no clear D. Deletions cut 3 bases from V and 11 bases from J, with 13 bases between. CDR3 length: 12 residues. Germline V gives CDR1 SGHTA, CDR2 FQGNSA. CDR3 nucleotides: TGTGCCAGCAGCTTTGGGGTCTATGAGCAGTACTTC. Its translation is CASSFGVYEQYF.

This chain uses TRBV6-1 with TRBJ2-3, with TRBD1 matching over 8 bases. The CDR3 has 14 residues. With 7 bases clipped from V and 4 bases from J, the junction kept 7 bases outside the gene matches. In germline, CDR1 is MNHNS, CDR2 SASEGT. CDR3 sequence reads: CASNLQGDADTQYF. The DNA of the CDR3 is TGTGCCAGCAACCTACAGGGGGACGCAGATACGCAGTATTTT.

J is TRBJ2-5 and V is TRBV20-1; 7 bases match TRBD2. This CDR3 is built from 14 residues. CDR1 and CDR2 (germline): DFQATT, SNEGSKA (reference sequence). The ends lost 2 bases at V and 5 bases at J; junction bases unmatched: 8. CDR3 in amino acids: CSARSQRGSETQYF. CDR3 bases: TGCAGTGCTAGATCCCAGCGGGGATCCGAGACCCAGTACTTC.

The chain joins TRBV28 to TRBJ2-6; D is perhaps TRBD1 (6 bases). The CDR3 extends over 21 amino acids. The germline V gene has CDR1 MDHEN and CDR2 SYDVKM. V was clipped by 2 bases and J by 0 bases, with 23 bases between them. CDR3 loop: CASSLPQKRGSMPSGANVLTF. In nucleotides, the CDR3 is TGTGCCAGCAGTTTACCCCAGAAGAGGGGGAGCATGCCCTCTGGGGCCAACGTCCTGACTTTC.

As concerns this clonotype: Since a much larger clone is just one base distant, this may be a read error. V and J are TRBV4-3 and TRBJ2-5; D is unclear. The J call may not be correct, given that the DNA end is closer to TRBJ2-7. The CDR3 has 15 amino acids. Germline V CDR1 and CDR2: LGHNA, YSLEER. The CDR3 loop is CASSSTSRTLYEQYF. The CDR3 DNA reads TGCGCCAGCAGCTCGACATCCCGGACGCTTTACGAGCAGTACTTC.

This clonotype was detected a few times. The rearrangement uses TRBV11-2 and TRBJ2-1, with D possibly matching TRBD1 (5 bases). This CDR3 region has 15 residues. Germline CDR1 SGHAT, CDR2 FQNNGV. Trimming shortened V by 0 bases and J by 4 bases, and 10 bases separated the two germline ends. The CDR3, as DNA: TGTGCCAGCAGCTTAGATGGGGCCAGTTACAATGAGCAGTTCTTC. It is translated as CASSLDGASYNEQFF.

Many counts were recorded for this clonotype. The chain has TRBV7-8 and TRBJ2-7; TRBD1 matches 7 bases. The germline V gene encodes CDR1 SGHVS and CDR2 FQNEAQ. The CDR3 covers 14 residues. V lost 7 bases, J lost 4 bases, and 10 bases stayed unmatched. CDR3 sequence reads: CASTEGATVYEQYF. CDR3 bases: TGTGCCAGCACCGAGGGGGCCACGGTATACGAGCAGTACTTC.

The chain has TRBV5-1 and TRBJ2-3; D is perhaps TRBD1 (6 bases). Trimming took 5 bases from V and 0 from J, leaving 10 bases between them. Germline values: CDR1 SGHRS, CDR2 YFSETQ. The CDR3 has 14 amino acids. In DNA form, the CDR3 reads TGCGCCAGCAGGGGGGCTTCTAGCACAGATACGCAGTATTTT. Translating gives CASRGASSTDTQYF.

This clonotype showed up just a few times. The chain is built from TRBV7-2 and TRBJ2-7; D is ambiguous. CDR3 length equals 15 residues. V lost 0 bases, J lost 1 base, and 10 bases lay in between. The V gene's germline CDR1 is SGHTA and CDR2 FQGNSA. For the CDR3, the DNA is TGTGCCAGCAGCTTAGCGCATGGCCTTTCCTACGAGCAGTACTTC. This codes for CASSLAHGLSYEQYF. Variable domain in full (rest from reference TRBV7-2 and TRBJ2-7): GAGVSQSPSNKVTEKGKDVELRCDPISGHTALYWYRQSLGQGLEFLIYFQGNSAPDKSGLPSDRFSAERTGGSVSTLTIQRTQQEDSAVYLCASSLAHGLSYEQYFGPGTRLTVT.

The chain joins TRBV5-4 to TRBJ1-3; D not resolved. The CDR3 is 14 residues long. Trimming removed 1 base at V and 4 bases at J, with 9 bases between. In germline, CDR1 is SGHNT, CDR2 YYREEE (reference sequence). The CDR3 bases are TGTGCCAGCAGCTTGCTCTGGGAAGGAAACACCATATATTTT. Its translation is CASSLLWEGNTIYF.

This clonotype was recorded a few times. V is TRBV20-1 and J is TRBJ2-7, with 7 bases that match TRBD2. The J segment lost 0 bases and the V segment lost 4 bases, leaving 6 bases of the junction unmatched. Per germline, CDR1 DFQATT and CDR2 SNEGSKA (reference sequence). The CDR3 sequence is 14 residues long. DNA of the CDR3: TGCAGTGCTACCCCGGGGGGTAGCTCCTACGAGCAGTACTTC. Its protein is CSATPGGSSYEQYF.

The CDR3 nucleotides are TGTGCCAGCAGCTTAAGTCTTCCCGGGGCAGGGGCCCTGGATACGCAGTATTTT. Protein product: CASSLSLPGAGALDTQYF. The rearrangement uses TRBV11-2 and TRBJ2-3; the D gene is possibly TRBD1 (6 bases). With 2 bases removed from V and 6 bases from J, the gap between germline ends came to 24 bases. Germline loops: CDR1 SGHAT, CDR2 FQNNGV. The CDR3 totals 18 residues. Drawing the rest from reference TRBV11-2 and TRBJ2-3, the complete variable domain is EAGVAQSPRYKIIEKRQSVAFWCNPISGHATLYWYQQILGQGPKLLIQFQNNGVVDDSQLPKDRFSAERLKGVDSTLKIQPAKLEDSAVYLCASSLSLPGAGALDTQYFGPGTRLTVL.

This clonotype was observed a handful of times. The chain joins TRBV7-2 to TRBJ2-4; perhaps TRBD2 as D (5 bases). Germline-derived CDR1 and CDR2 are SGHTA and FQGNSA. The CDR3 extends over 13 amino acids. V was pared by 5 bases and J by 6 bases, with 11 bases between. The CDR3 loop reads CASSPRGINIQYF. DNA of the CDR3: TGTGCCAGCAGCCCGCGAGGGATAAACATTCAGTACTTC.

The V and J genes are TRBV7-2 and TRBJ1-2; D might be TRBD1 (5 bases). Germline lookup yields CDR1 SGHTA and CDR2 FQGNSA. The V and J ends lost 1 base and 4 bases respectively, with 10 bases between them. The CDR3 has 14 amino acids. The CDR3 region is CASSLVRDGYGYTF. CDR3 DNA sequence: TGTGCCAGCAGCTTAGTCCGGGACGGCTATGGCTACACCTTC.

Here the CDR3 DNA reads TGCAGTGCTAGAGATCTCCGGACAGTCTACGAGCAGTACTTC. Amino acids: CSARDLRTVYEQYF. This chain connects TRBV20-1 to TRBJ2-7; TRBD1 might be the D (6 bases). The V end lost 0 bases, the J end lost 3 bases, and 12 bases lay between the germline ends. From germline, CDR1 is DFQATT and CDR2 SNEGSKA (reference sequence). The CDR3 runs 14 residues.

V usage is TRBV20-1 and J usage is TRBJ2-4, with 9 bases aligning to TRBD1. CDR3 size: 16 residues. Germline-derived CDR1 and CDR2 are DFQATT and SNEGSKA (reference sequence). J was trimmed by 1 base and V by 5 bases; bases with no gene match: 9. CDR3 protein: CSASYGDRVAKNIQYF. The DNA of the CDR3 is TGCAGTGCTTCCTATGGGGACAGGGTGGCCAAAAACATTCAGTACTTC.

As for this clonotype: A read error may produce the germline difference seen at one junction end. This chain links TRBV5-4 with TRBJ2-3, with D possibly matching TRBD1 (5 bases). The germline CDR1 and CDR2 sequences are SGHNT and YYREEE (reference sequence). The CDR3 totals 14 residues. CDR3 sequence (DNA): TGTACCAGCAGCAGGGTCAGGAACACAGATACGCAGTATTTT. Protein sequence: CTSSRVRNTDTQYF. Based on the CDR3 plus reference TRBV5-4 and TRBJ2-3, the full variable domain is ETGVTQSPTHLIKTRGQQVTLRCSSQSGHNTVSWYQQALGQGPQFIFQYYREEENGRGNFPPRFSGLQFPNYSSELNVNALELDDSALYLCTSSRVRNTDTQYFGPGTRLTVL.